These 30 T cell receptor beta chains were all obtained from the same sample, sequenced in a study of cytomegalovirus exposure and HLA in healthy donors. Use of 60 Vbeta and 13 Jbeta primers characterized the PCR. Only in-frame clones appear in the TCRdb table, and some are missing; sequencing was by immunoSEQ multiplex PCR. The sample holds 300,000 or so clones, about 83% seen once. Material for sequencing was PBMCs. The receptor set was obtained from a woman between 40 and 55 years old in good health and CMV-seropositive.

V gene TRBV19 combines with J gene TRBJ1-2, with 7 positions matching TRBD1. This CDR3 is 15 amino acids long. Trimming removed 5 bases from V and 5 bases from J; junction bases left unmatched: 11. Germline values: CDR1 LNHDA, CDR2 SQIVND (reference sequence). The CDR3 sequence: CASSSVDRGPYGYTF. In DNA form, the CDR3 reads TGTGCCAGTAGTTCCGTGGATAGGGGGCCGTATGGCTACACCTTC.

The J gene is TRBJ2-7, the V gene TRBV2; a weak D match, TRBD1 (5 bases). Per germline, CDR1 SNHLY and CDR2 FYNNEI. This CDR3 contains 13 residues. Trimming removed 4 bases at V and 1 base at J, with 8 bases between. The CDR3 is CASSVDTSYEQYF. In DNA, the CDR3 is TGTGCCAGCAGTGTGGACACTTCCTACGAGCAGTACTTC.

The chain is built from TRBV29-1 and TRBJ2-7, with TRBD1 as a possible D gene (5 bases). CDR3 length: 13 amino acids. V lost 7 bases, J lost 2 bases, and 15 bases lay in between. CDR1 and CDR2 from the germline V gene are SQVTM and ANQGSEA. The CDR3 DNA reads TGCAGCGCTGGGGAAGGGGCCGCCTACGAGCAGTACTTC. Residues: CSAGEGAAYEQYF.

This chain joins TRBV29-1 and TRBJ2-1; maybe TRBD2 (6 bases). Germline V gene sequence: CDR1 SQVTM, CDR2 ANQGSEA. The CDR3 spans 13 residues. Between the trimmed V and J ends, which lost 5 bases and 6 bases, there was a span of 14 bases. CDR3 coding DNA: TGCAGCGTTCACTCGGGAGCAGGCAATGAGCAGTTCTTC. The encoded protein is CSVHSGAGNEQFF.

Note on this clone: In the same sample, other DNA sequences code for this CDR3. V usage is TRBV30 and J usage is TRBJ1-1; no reliable D call. Germline V CDR1 and CDR2: GTSNPN, SVGIG (reference sequence). V lost 2 bases and J lost 2, with 9 bases in between. The CDR3 spans 13 residues. In DNA form, the CDR3 reads TGTGCCTGGAGTTTGGGAGCAAACACTGAAGCTTTCTTT. As protein: CAWSLGANTEAFF.

In the case of this clone: The germline gene is not matched at one end of the junction; a read error may be the cause. The chain combines TRBV7-7 with TRBJ2-1, with 7 bases fitting TRBD2. CDR3 length: 15 amino acids. Per germline, CDR1 SSHAT and CDR2 FNYEAQ (reference sequence). The CDR3 coding sequence is TGTGCTAGCAGCTTCAGCGGGACTACATACAATGAGCAGTTCTTC. The encoded protein is CASSFSGTTYNEQFF.

This clone was recorded a few times. The V gene is TRBV25-1, the J gene TRBJ1-5; 8 nucleotides match TRBD1. The CDR3 length is 15 residues. Germline V gene data show CDR1 as MGHDK and CDR2 as SYGVNS. The junction had 5 bases not matched to a gene; V was cut back by 4 bases and J by 3 bases. The DNA of the CDR3 is TGTGCCAGCAGTGCAACAGGGGGTATCAATCAGCCCCAGCATTTT. Translating gives CASSATGGINQPQHF.

The gene calls are TRBV29-1 and TRBJ2-3; D remains unclear. V lost 5 bases and J lost 0, with 12 bases in between. The CDR3 loop spans 14 amino acids. CDR1 is SQVTM, CDR2 ANQGSEA, per germline. The CDR3, as DNA: TGCAGCGTTACCGCCACAGAAAGCACAGATACGCAGTATTTT. As protein: CSVTATESTDTQYF.

The chain links TRBV18 to TRBJ2-7; 9 positions match TRBD1. From germline, CDR1 is KGHSH and CDR2 LQKENI. The CDR3 has 17 amino acids. J lost 3 bases, V lost 1 base, and 10 bases had no gene match. The CDR3 spells CASSPLGPGQGNYEQYF. CDR3 nucleotide sequence: TGTGCCAGCTCACCACTGGGCCCGGGACAGGGAAACTACGAGCAGTACTTC.

This clone came up once. CDR3 coding DNA: TGCGCCAGCAGCTTGGCCGCGGGGGTGGGTGAAAAACTGTTTTTT. Protein: CASSLAAGVGEKLFF. This chain joins TRBV5-1 and TRBJ1-4; tentative D call: TRBD1 (5 bases). The V and J ends lost 0 bases and 7 bases respectively, with 13 bases between them. This CDR3 is 15 amino acids long. Germline-derived CDR1 and CDR2 are SGHRS and YFSETQ.

The rearrangement joins TRBV4-1 to TRBJ2-7; D gene ambiguous. The CDR3 length is 16 residues. Trimming pared 0 bases from V and 0 bases from J, leaving 12 bases between. Germline values: CDR1 MGHRA, CDR2 YSYEKL. The CDR3: CASSQDHELSSYEQYF. CDR3 DNA: TGCGCCAGCAGCCAAGATCATGAATTGAGCTCCTACGAGCAGTACTTC.

This CDR3 is CASSSPGLAYEQYF. CDR3 DNA sequence: TGTGCCAGCAGTTCTCCGGGACTAGCCTACGAGCAGTACTTC. V is TRBV11-1 and J is TRBJ2-7; 8 bases are shared with TRBD2. V shed 6 bases, J shed 2 bases, and the junction held 6 bases outside the gene matches. Germline lookup yields CDR1 SGHAT and CDR2 FQDESV (reference sequence). CDR3 size: 14 residues.

V and J are TRBV27 and TRBJ1-3; TRBD1 matches 7 bases. The CDR3 length is 15 residues. V dropped 6 bases and J dropped 4; count of bases not matched to a gene: 9. In germline, CDR1 is MNHEY, CDR2 SMNVEV (reference sequence). In DNA form, the CDR3 reads TGTGCCAGCAGGGCGGAGGGGGCGAAGGGAAACACCATATATTTT. Its translation: CASRAEGAKGNTIYF.

The sample holds a few counts of this clone. This chain links TRBV30 with TRBJ2-1, with 10 bases identical to TRBD1. Per the germline V gene, CDR1 is GTSNPN and CDR2 is SVGIG (reference sequence). Trimming cost V 8 bases and J 8 bases; bases outside gene matches: 6. The length of the CDR3 is 12 residues. DNA for the CDR3: TGTGCCAGCGGGACAGGGGTGCATGAGCAGTTCTTC. Translation: CASGTGVHEQFF.

The count of this clone is one. V is TRBV6-1 and J is TRBJ2-4; 7 bases are shared with TRBD1. V shed 6 bases, J shed 5 bases, and the junction held 7 bases outside the gene matches. This CDR3 comprises 14 residues. Germline V gives CDR1 MNHNS, CDR2 SASEGT. The CDR3 DNA sequence: TGTGCCAGCAGACTCAGACAGGGTGAAAACATTCAGTACTTC. This sequence encodes CASRLRQGENIQYF.

The chain is built from TRBV9 and TRBJ2-3, with TRBD2 matching over 8 bases. CDR1 and CDR2 from the germline V gene are SGDLS and YYNGEE. This CDR3 comprises 14 residues. V gave up 4 bases and J gave up 3 bases; unmatched junction bases: 4. The CDR3 DNA is TGTGCCAGCAGCCCAGCGGGGGCAACAGATACGCAGTATTTT. Amino acids: CASSPAGATDTQYF.

As for this clone: A junction boundary mismatches the germline segment, possibly from a read error. The V call is TRBV7-9, the J call TRBJ2-1, with 8 bases lining up with TRBD2. CDR1 SEHNR and CDR2 FQNEAQ come from the germline V gene (reference sequence). The CDR3 runs to 16 residues. The CDR3 is CSSSLGSGDPYNEQFF. DNA for the CDR3: TGTTCCAGCAGCTTGGGTAGCGGGGATCCCTACAATGAGCAGTTCTTC.

The chain recombines TRBV7-9 with TRBJ2-2; 8 positions match TRBD1. The junction had 1 base not matched to a gene; V was cut back by 1 base and J by 6 bases. This CDR3 contains 14 residues. The V gene's germline CDR1 is SEHNR and CDR2 FQNEAQ (reference sequence). In DNA form, the CDR3 reads TGTGCCAGCAGCTTAGTGGACAGGGCCGGGGAGCTGTTTTTT. Translating gives CASSLVDRAGELFF.

The chain combines TRBV11-2 with TRBJ2-2; 10 bases fit TRBD1. The germline CDR1 and CDR2 sequences are SGHAT and FQNNGV. Trimming cost V 4 bases and J 3 bases; bases outside gene matches: 5. This CDR3 has 16 residues. The CDR3 nucleotides are TGTGCCAGCAGCTCTGGGACAGGGGTATACACCGGGGAGCTGTTTTTT. Its protein product is CASSSGTGVYTGELFF.

The chain recombines TRBV27 with TRBJ2-5; maybe TRBD1 (7 bases). Germline V gene lookup returns CDR1 MNHEY and CDR2 SMNVEV (reference sequence). The V end lost 5 bases, the J end lost 4 bases, and 11 bases lay between the germline ends. CDR3 size: 13 residues. The CDR3 DNA reads TGTGCCAGCAGTAGACAGGGAGGAGAGACCCAGTACTTC. Encoded protein: CASSRQGGETQYF.

Concerning this clone: The identical CDR3 is also encoded by other nucleotide sequences in the sample. The rearrangement uses TRBV5-1 and TRBJ1-1; D might be TRBD1 (6 bases). This CDR3 has 14 amino acids. V gave up 4 bases and J gave up 1 base, with 11 bases separating them. Per germline, CDR1 SGHRS and CDR2 YFSETQ. CDR3 region: CASSLRDTNTEAFF. In DNA, the CDR3 is TGCGCCAGCAGCCTCCGGGACACGAACACTGAAGCTTTCTTT.

As concerns this clone: A junction boundary mismatches the germline segment, possibly from a read error. The chain uses TRBV7-9 and TRBJ1-6; D is undetermined. This CDR3 is built from 12 residues. CDR1 SEHNR and CDR2 FQNEAQ come from the germline V gene (reference sequence). The CDR3 sequence: CSSSLGRSPLHF. The CDR3, as DNA: TGTTCCAGCAGCTTAGGTCGTTCACCCCTCCACTTT. Based on the CDR3 plus reference TRBV7-9 and TRBJ1-6, the full variable domain is DTGVSQNPRHKITKRGQNVTFRCDPISEHNRLYWYRQTLGQGPEFLTYFQNEAQLEKSRLLSDRFSAERPKGSFSTLEIQRTEQGDSAMYLCSSSLGRSPLHFGNGTRLTVT.

The V call is TRBV28, the J call TRBJ2-7, with TRBD2 matching over 7 bases. This CDR3 is 13 amino acids long. With 2 bases clipped from V and 7 bases from J, the junction kept 5 bases outside the gene matches. Germline CDR1 and CDR2: MDHEN and SYDVKM. CDR3 coding DNA: TGTGCCAGCAGTTTAGCGGGAGTAGGGGAGCAGTACTTC. Its protein product is CASSLAGVGEQYF.

There are a few counts of this clone. The rearrangement links TRBV6-4 to TRBJ2-3, with D unclear. Germline V CDR1 and CDR2: MRHNA, SNTAGT. The V gene lost 0 bases and the J gene lost 6 bases, with 7 bases spanning the gap. This CDR3 comprises 13 residues. This CDR3 is CASSDSSRDTQYF. The CDR3 DNA sequence: TGTGCCAGCAGTGACTCGAGTCGGGATACGCAGTATTTT.

CDR3 sequence: CATSGTSGYNEQFF. As DNA, the CDR3 is TGTGCCACCTCCGGGACTAGCGGCTACAATGAGCAGTTCTTC. The rearrangement joins TRBV28 to TRBJ2-1; 11 nucleotides align to TRBD2. The CDR3 runs 14 residues. V gave up 10 bases and J gave up 3 bases; unmatched junction bases: 5. Germline assignment: CDR1 MDHEN and CDR2 SYDVKM.

The chain is built from TRBV30 and TRBJ2-2, with 10 bases matching TRBD2. Looked up from germline, CDR1 is GTSNPN and CDR2 is SVGIG (reference sequence). V was clipped by 3 bases and J by 6 bases; unmatched bases: 7. The CDR3 consists of 15 residues. The CDR3 spells CAWRGSGRAPGELFF. The DNA for the CDR3 is TGTGCCTGGAGGGGAAGCGGGAGGGCCCCCGGGGAGCTGTTTTTT.

J is TRBJ2-7 and V is TRBV6-6, with 12 positions matching TRBD2. The CDR3 is 15 residues long. Germline CDR1 reads MNHNY; CDR2 reads SVGAGI (reference sequence). V shed 0 bases, J shed 3 bases, and the junction held 0 bases outside the gene matches. CDR3 protein: CASSYSTSGSYEQYF. In DNA, the CDR3 is TGTGCCAGCAGTTACTCGACTAGCGGGAGCTACGAGCAGTACTTC.

The V gene is TRBV14, the J gene TRBJ2-3; TRBD2 aligns across 11 bases. Germline loops: CDR1 SGHDN, CDR2 FVKESK. V dropped 0 bases and J dropped 5; count of bases not matched to a gene: 4. This CDR3 is 16 amino acids long. The CDR3 bases are TGTGCCAGCAGCCAAGAACTAGCGGGAGTAGGAGATACGCAGTATTTT. Translating it yields CASSQELAGVGDTQYF.

The rearrangement links TRBV19 to TRBJ2-1, with 10 bases that match TRBD2. V shed 6 bases and J 0 bases; nucleotides not matched to a gene: 5. Germline V gives CDR1 LNHDA, CDR2 SQIVND (reference sequence). The CDR3 spans 16 residues. The CDR3 region is CASSGLAEGSYNEQFF. In nucleotides, the CDR3 is TGTGCCAGTAGCGGACTAGCGGAGGGCTCCTACAATGAGCAGTTCTTC.

The V gene is TRBV5-4, the J gene TRBJ2-1; the D gene is possibly TRBD2 (6 bases). Between the trimmed V and J ends, which lost 5 bases and 5 bases, there was a span of 14 bases. Germline loops: CDR1 SGHNT, CDR2 YYREEE (reference sequence). CDR3 length: 14 residues. CDR3 coding DNA: TGTGCCAGCAGGACGGACTATGGAAACAATGAGCAGTTCTTC. Its translation is CASRTDYGNNEQFF.